These 15 T cell receptor beta chains originate from one sample sequenced in a study of CD8 T cells in Susac syndrome. Reverse transcription used roughly 0.5 to 1 ug RNA and random hexamers. TCRdb re-derived calls from the immunoSEQ multiplex PCR reads in MiXCR, one entry per CDR3 protein. The table has approximately 160,000 distinct CDR3 sequences, 93% seen once. Material for sequencing was CD4+ T cells from PBMCs. These receptors were taken from a human donor in good health.

The J gene is TRBJ1-1, the V gene TRBV15, with TRBD1 matching 7 bases. The V gene's germline CDR1 is LNHNV and CDR2 YYDKDF (reference sequence). This CDR3 region has 17 residues. V was pared by 3 bases and J by 0 bases, with 10 bases of the junction left unmatched. The CDR3, as DNA: TGTGCCACCAGCAGCCTGACAGGGTTCATGATGAACACTGAAGCTTTCTTT. Protein product: CATSSLTGFMMNTEAFF.

The CDR3 protein is CASSLRRSTEAFF. CDR3 bases: TGTGCCAGCAGTTTACGGAGGAGCACTGAAGCTTTCTTT. This rearrangement joins TRBV12-3 or TRBV12-4 to TRBJ1-1, with unresolved D. Trimming shortened V by 2 bases and J by 4 bases, and 8 bases separated the two germline ends. The CDR3 runs 13 residues.

This clonotype was picked up one time. The chain uses TRBV5-1 and TRBJ2-1, with D possibly matching TRBD2 (6 bases). CDR1 and CDR2 from the germline V gene are SGHRS and YFSETQ. The CDR3 runs 15 residues. Trimming took off 4 bases at V and 0 bases at J, with 11 bases between the two ends. The CDR3 region has the DNA TGCGCCAGCAGCAGGGACTTCCCCTCCTACAATGAGCAGTTCTTC. Encoded protein: CASSRDFPSYNEQFF. Drawing the rest from reference TRBV5-1 and TRBJ2-1, the complete variable domain is KAGVTQTPRYLIKTRGQQVTLSCSPISGHRSVSWYQQTPGQGLQFLFEYFSETQRNKGNFPGRFSGRQFSNSRSEMNVSTLELGDSALYLCASSRDFPSYNEQFFGPGTRLTVL.

The chain combines TRBV5-1 with TRBJ2-3; TRBD2 matches 16 bases. CDR1 and CDR2 (germline): SGHRS, YFSETQ. V trimming: 4 bases; J trimming: 6 bases; junction bases outside the gene matches: 8. This CDR3 is built from 17 residues. The CDR3 loop reads CASSAGLAGGPADTQYF. CDR3 sequence (DNA): TGCGCCAGCAGCGCGGGACTAGCGGGGGGGCCGGCCGATACGCAGTATTTT.

This chain connects TRBV12-3 or TRBV12-4 to TRBJ1-3; D ambiguous. This CDR3 comprises 15 residues. V gave up 3 bases and J gave up 7 bases, with 16 bases separating them. The CDR3 sequence is CASSFRTWVQNTIYF. The CDR3 bases are TGTGCCAGCAGTTTCCGGACCTGGGTCCAGAACACCATATATTTT.

This clonotype was recorded once. The CDR3, as DNA: TGCAGCGTCGCAGACACCTCTGGGGCCAACGTCCTGACTTTC. Its protein product is CSVADTSGANVLTF. The chain recombines TRBV29-1 with TRBJ2-6; D gene unclear. The V end lost 6 bases, the J end lost 0 bases, and 9 bases lay between the germline ends. This CDR3 is built from 14 residues. Per the germline V gene, CDR1 is SQVTM and CDR2 is ANQGSEA. Looking up the rest from reference TRBV29-1 and TRBJ2-6 gives the full variable domain: SAVISQKPSRDICQRGTSLTIQCQVDSQVTMMFWYRQQPGQSLTLIATANQGSEATYESGFVIDKFPISRPNLTFSTLTVSNMSPEDSSIYLCSVADTSGANVLTFGAGSRLTVL.

This chain uses TRBV7-3 with TRBJ2-2; the D gene could be TRBD1 or TRBD2 (5 bases each). Germline V gene data show CDR1 as SGHTA and CDR2 as FQGTGA. The ends were cut back, 1 base at V and 4 bases at J, with 10 bases in the middle. CDR3 length equals 15 residues. The CDR3 spells CASSLMSGTTGELFF. CDR3 coding DNA: TGTGCCAGCAGCTTAATGTCAGGGACCACCGGGGAGCTGTTTTTT.

The chain couples TRBV19 to TRBJ2-4; tentatively, D is TRBD2 (5 bases). Trimming left V 3 bases short and J 1 base short, with 7 bases between. The CDR3 consists of 14 residues. CDR1 is LNHDA, CDR2 SQIVND, per germline (reference sequence). The CDR3 is CASSISGAKNIQYF. In DNA form, the CDR3 reads TGTGCCAGTAGTATTTCGGGGGCCAAAAACATTCAGTACTTC.

This clonotype was counted a single time. The chain joins TRBV5-6 to TRBJ2-3; 8 nucleotides align to TRBD2. V trimming: 4 bases; J trimming: 2 bases; junction bases outside the gene matches: 3. The CDR3 covers 14 residues. Germline V gives CDR1 SGHDT, CDR2 YYEEEE. This chain's CDR3 is CASSQLAATDTQYF. CDR3 DNA sequence: TGTGCCAGCAGCCAACTAGCGGCCACAGATACGCAGTATTTT.

The V call is TRBV20-1, the J call TRBJ2-2; a weak D match, TRBD2 (6 bases). The CDR3 is 15 residues long. With 0 bases removed from V and 3 bases from J, the gap between germline ends came to 11 bases. Germline V gene sequence: CDR1 DFQATT, CDR2 SNEGSKA (reference sequence). The CDR3 reads CSARDHGGDTGELFF. The CDR3 nucleotides read TGCAGTGCTAGAGATCATGGCGGGGACACCGGGGAGCTGTTTTTT.

The J gene is TRBJ2-2, the V gene TRBV5-1; the D is unclear. Germline CDR1 and CDR2: SGHRS and YFSETQ. With 0 bases removed from V and 6 bases from J, the gap between germline ends came to 6 bases. CDR3 length equals 13 residues. The CDR3 bases are TGCGCCAGCAGCTTGGGGACGTCCGGGGAGCTGTTTTTT. Its protein is CASSLGTSGELFF.

The rearrangement uses TRBV5-1 and TRBJ2-3; the match to TRBD2 covers 8 bases. Germline loops: CDR1 SGHRS, CDR2 YFSETQ. Trimming cost V 4 bases and J 8 bases; bases outside gene matches: 12. This CDR3 spans 15 amino acids. The CDR3 spells CASSRGLGDPGTQYF. The CDR3, as DNA: TGCGCCAGCAGCCGGGGACTAGGCGACCCGGGTACGCAGTATTTT. The whole variable domain, filled in from reference TRBV5-1 and TRBJ2-3, reads KAGVTQTPRYLIKTRGQQVTLSCSPISGHRSVSWYQQTPGQGLQFLFEYFSETQRNKGNFPGRFSGRQFSNSRSEMNVSTLELGDSALYLCASSRGLGDPGTQYFGPGTRLTVL.

The chain carries TRBV29-1 and TRBJ2-5; D is possibly TRBD1 or TRBD2 (6 bases each). With 5 bases removed from V and 0 bases from J, the gap between germline ends came to 19 bases. Germline values: CDR1 SQVTM, CDR2 ANQGSEA. The CDR3 is made up of 16 amino acids. CDR3 sequence reads: CSVFEGGRIYQETQYF. The CDR3 nucleotides read TGCAGCGTTTTTGAGGGGGGTCGCATTTACCAAGAGACCCAGTACTTC. Filled out from reference TRBV29-1 and TRBJ2-5, the complete variable domain reads SAVISQKPSRDICQRGTSLTIQCQVDSQVTMMFWYRQQPGQSLTLIATANQGSEATYESGFVIDKFPISRPNLTFSTLTVSNMSPEDSSIYLCSVFEGGRIYQETQYFGPGTRLLVL.

This rearrangement joins TRBV2 to TRBJ1-2; tentative D call: TRBD1 (5 bases). Trimming stripped 3 bases from V and 6 bases from J, with 14 bases between. The CDR3 sequence is 14 residues long. Germline assignment: CDR1 SNHLY and CDR2 FYNNEI. In nucleotides, the CDR3 is TGTGCCAGCAGTGAGGGGGTAGAACGGGATGGCTACACCTTC. Translated, it gives CASSEGVERDGYTF.

This clonotype has only a few counts. The V and J genes are TRBV18 and TRBJ2-6; 10 positions agree with TRBD1. Germline V gene sequence: CDR1 KGHSH, CDR2 LQKENI. The length of the CDR3 is 18 residues. V gave up 6 bases and J gave up 2 bases; unmatched junction bases: 10. As DNA, the CDR3 is TGTGCCAGCTCGCCCCGGGGACAGGGGAGTACTGGGGCCAACGTCCTGACTTTC. Protein product: CASSPRGQGSTGANVLTF.